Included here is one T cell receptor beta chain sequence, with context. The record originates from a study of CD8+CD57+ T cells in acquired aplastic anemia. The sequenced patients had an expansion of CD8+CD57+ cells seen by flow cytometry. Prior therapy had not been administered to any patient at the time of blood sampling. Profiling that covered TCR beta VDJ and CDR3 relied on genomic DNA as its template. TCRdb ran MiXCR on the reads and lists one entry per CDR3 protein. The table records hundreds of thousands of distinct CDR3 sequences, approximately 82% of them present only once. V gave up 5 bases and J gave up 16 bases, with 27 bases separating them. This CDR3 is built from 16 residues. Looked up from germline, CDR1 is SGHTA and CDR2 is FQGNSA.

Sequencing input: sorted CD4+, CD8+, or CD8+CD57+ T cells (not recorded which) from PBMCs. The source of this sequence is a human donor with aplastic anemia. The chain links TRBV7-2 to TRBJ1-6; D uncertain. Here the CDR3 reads CASSPGGPAYERSLHF. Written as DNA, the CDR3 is TGTGCCAGCAGCCCCGGCGGGCCTGCGTATGAACGCAGTCTCCACTTT.